This T cell receptor (beta chain) was captured in a study of blood T cell repertoires in COVID-19. Study details: Italy, Spain and the United States were the sources of the convalescent and acute COVID-19 samples.

How the authors handled the data: Reference gene primer amplification in the assay estimated nucleated cell counts. Produced via immunoSEQ multiplex PCR; TCRdb's table is partial and in-frame only. V, J and clone size are those of that table, while D and trimming were read from the DNA. Of more than 100,000 clones in the sample, around 80% were seen once. Cohorts were determined from participant-reported clinical history. The CDR3 covers 16 residues. V gave up 0 bases and J gave up 6 bases, with 14 bases separating them. Germline CDR1 is MNHEY and CDR2 is SVGAGI. The sample consisted of PBMCs or T cells enriched from blood (not recorded which). The chain uses TRBV6-5 and TRBJ2-2, with D maybe TRBD1 (5 bases). The receptor was isolated from a middle-aged man with acute COVID-19. The CDR3 protein is CASSYSTVLRAGELFF. Here the CDR3 DNA reads TGTGCCAGCAGTTACTCTACAGTCCTCAGGGCCGGGGAGCTGTTTTTT.